This T cell receptor beta chain was retrieved from a study of blood T cell repertoires in COVID-19. Looking at the study overall: Acute-phase and convalescent COVID-19 samples originated in the United States, Italy and Spain. PBMCs, B-cell-depleted T cells, or T cells were the source of the cDNA or gDNA that made up the material.

Ages ranged from about 18 to 89 years, with residence in about 23 US areas. Donors in Cohort 3 counted as recovered after two negative PCRs, clearance, or symptom resolution. This clone was observed a few times. There are 16 residues in the CDR3. V shed 4 bases, J shed 1 base, and the junction held 9 bases outside the gene matches. Germline V gene sequence: CDR1 SNHLY, CDR2 FYNNEI. The table came from immunoSEQ multiplex PCR; TCRdb's copy has only in-frame clones and leaves some out. This table holds approximately 300,000 clones, more than 75% found once. The sequencing sample was made of PBMCs or T cells enriched from blood (not recorded which). This clonotype originated in a woman aged 18-29 years who had recovered from COVID-19. The chain combines TRBV2 with TRBJ1-1; 7 bases map to TRBD1. The CDR3 DNA follows: TGTGCCAGCAGTGCCTTCCGGACAGGAACGAACACTGAAGCTTTCTTT. Protein: CASSAFRTGTNTEAFF.